The rows below give T cell receptor beta chains drawn from one sample of a study of spatial heterogeneity in lung cancer. TCRdb independently ran MiXCR on the 5' RACE reads; one entry per CDR3 protein. Among about 36,000 distinct CDR3 sequences listed, around 5.2% were seen once. The material sequenced was PBMCs, taken at surgery. These receptors all come from a female donor with early-stage non-small cell lung cancer. Both conserved end residues are part of each CDR3. A D gene is named only where the DNA matches it firmly. Expanded clones are given a class, and other clones once, few, many or no size at all.

d_call	clone_size	v_call	j_call	cdr3_aa	cdr3_nt
TRBD1	many	TRBV3-1	TRBJ1-1	CASSQRQGNTEAFF	TGTGCCAGCAGCCAGCGACAGGGGAACACTGAAGCTTTCTTT
.	many	TRBV4-1	TRBJ2-3	CASSRSLDTQYF	TGCGCCAGCAGCCGCAGCTTAGATACGCAGTATTTT
.	many	TRBV19	TRBJ2-5	CASSVNSEETQYF	TGTGCCAGTAGTGTGAATTCGGAGGAGACCCAGTACTTC
.	many	TRBV29-1	TRBJ2-1	CSVGFRLVSYNEQFF	TGCAGCGTTGGGTTCCGACTAGTTTCCTACAATGAGCAGTTCTTC
TRBD1	many	TRBV29-1	TRBJ2-3	CSVENLGTDLADDTQYF	TGCAGCGTTGAAAACCTCGGGACAGATCTAGCTGATGATACGCAGTATTTT
.	many	TRBV12-3/TRBV12-4	TRBJ2-1	CASSPQVNEQFF	TGTGCCAGCAGTCCCCAGGTCAATGAGCAGTTCTTC
TRBD1	.	TRBV7-9	TRBJ1-2	CASSLFSGGNYGYTF	TGTGCCAGCAGCTTATTTTCAGGGGGCAACTATGGCTACACCTTC
.	many	TRBV11-2	TRBJ1-3	CASSSDRGERNTIYF	TGTGCCAGCAGCTCTGACAGAGGCGAAAGAAACACCATATATTTT
.	many	TRBV2	TRBJ2-7	CASSVDGGYEQYF	TGTGCCAGCAGTGTTGACGGGGGCTACGAGCAGTACTTC
.	few	TRBV20-1	TRBJ2-1	CSARDPSLHYNEQFF	TGCAGTGCTAGAGATCCCAGCCTCCACTACAATGAGCAGTTCTTC
TRBD2	many	TRBV4-1	TRBJ2-5	CASSPRAGTRETQYF	TGCGCCAGCAGCCCGAGAGCGGGGACGAGGGAGACCCAGTACTTC
.	few	TRBV20-1	TRBJ2-4	CSARPQGNIQYF	TGCAGTGCTAGACCCCAGGGAAACATTCAGTACTTC
.	many	TRBV3-1	TRBJ2-3	CASRGTPTDTQYF	TGTGCCAGCAGAGGGACTCCTACAGATACGCAGTATTTT
TRBD1	many	TRBV20-1	TRBJ1-5	CSAPTRTGGNQPQHF	TGCAGTGCTCCCACCCGGACAGGGGGGAATCAGCCCCAGCATTTT
TRBD1	few	TRBV12-3/TRBV12-4	TRBJ2-3	CASSSGTGVHTDTQYF	TGTGCCAGCAGCTCCGGGACAGGGGTCCACACAGATACGCAGTATTTT
TRBD2	many	TRBV24-1	TRBJ2-3	CATSDLTSGSFDTQYF	TGTGCCACCAGTGATTTGACCAGCGGGAGTTTCGATACGCAGTATTTT
.	few	TRBV3-1	TRBJ1-6	CASSQERQSNPPLHF	TGTGCCAGCAGCCAAGAGAGGCAAAGTAATCCACCCCTCCACTTT
.	many	TRBV5-1	TRBJ2-5	CASSFGRAEETQYF	TGCGCCAGCAGCTTCGGCAGGGCGGAGGAGACCCAGTACTTC
TRBD2	many	TRBV9	TRBJ2-3	CASSSSSGRGADTQYF	TGTGCCAGCAGCTCGTCTAGCGGGAGGGGGGCAGATACGCAGTATTTT
.	.	TRBV4-1	TRBJ1-1	CASRFFPRGDQNTEAFF	TGCGCCAGCCGATTCTTTCCCCGGGGGGATCAGAACACTGAAGCTTTCTTT
TRBD2	.	TRBV20-1	TRBJ2-1	CSARAGGPGNEQFF	TGCAGTGCCAGAGCGGGGGGGCCGGGCAATGAGCAGTTCTTC
.	many	TRBV12-3/TRBV12-4	TRBJ2-3	CASREQGRTDTQYF	TGTGCCAGCAGGGAACAGGGCCGCACAGATACGCAGTATTTT